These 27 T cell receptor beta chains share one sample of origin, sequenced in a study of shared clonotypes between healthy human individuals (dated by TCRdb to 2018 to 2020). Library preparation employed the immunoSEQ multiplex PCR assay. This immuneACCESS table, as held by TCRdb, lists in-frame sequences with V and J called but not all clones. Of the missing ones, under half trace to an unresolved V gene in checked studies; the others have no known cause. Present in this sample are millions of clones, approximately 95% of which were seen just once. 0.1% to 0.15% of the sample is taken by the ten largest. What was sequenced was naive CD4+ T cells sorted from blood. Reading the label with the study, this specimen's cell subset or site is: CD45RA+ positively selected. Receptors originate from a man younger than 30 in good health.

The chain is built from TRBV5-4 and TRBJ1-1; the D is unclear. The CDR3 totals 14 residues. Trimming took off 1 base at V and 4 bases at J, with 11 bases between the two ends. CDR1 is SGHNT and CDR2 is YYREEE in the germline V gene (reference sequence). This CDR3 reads CASSLYGGGTEAFF. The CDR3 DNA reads TGTGCCAGCAGCTTGTATGGAGGTGGCACTGAAGCTTTCTTT.

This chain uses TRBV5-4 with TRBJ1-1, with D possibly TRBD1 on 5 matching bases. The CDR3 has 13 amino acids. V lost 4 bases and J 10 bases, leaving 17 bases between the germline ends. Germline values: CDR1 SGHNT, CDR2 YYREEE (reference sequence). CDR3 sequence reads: CASSPNWDSGAFF. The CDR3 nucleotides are TGTGCCAGCAGCCCGAACTGGGACTCTGGAGCTTTCTTT.

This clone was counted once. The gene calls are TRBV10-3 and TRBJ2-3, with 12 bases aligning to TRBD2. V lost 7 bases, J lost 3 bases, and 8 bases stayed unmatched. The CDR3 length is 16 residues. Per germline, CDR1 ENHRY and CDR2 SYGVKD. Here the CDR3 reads CAITLDLAGGTDTQYF. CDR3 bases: TGTGCCATCACCCTAGATCTAGCGGGGGGGACAGATACGCAGTATTTT.

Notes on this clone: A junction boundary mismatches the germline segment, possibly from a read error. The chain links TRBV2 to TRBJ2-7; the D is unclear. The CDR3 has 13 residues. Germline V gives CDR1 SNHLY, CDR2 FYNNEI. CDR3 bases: TGTGCCAGCAGGGAAGAGGTGGGCTACGAGCAGTACTTC. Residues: CASREEVGYEQYF.

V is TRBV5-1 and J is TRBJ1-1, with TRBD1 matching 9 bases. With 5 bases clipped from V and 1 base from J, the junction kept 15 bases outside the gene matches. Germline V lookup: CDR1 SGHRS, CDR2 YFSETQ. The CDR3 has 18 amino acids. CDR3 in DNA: TGCGCCAGCAGTTCAAACCCGGGACAGGGAGGAGAGAACACTGAAGCTTTCTTT. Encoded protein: CASSSNPGQGGENTEAFF.

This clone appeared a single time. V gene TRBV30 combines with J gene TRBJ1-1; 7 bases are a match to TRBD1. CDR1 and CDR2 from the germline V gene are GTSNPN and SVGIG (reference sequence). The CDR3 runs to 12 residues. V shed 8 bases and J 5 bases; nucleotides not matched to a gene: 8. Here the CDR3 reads CARGRGRTEAFF. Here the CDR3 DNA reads TGTGCCCGAGGGAGGGGGCGAACTGAAGCTTTCTTT.

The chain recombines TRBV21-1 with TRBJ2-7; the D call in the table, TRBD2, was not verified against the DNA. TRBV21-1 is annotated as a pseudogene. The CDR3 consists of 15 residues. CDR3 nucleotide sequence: TGTGCCAGCAGCATGACCGGGAGGTTTGTCTACGAGCAGTACTTC. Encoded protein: CASSMTGRFVYEQYF.

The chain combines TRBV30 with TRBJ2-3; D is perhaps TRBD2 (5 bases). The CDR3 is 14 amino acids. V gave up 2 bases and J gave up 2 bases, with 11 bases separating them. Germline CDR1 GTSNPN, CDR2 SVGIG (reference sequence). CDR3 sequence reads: CAWSLKRPTDTQYF. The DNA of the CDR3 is TGTGCCTGGAGTCTAAAGCGGCCCACAGATACGCAGTATTTT.

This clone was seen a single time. The CDR3 sequence is CASNPTGTDTQYF. As DNA, the CDR3 is TGTGCCAGCAATCCGACAGGCACAGATACGCAGTATTTT. The rearrangement uses TRBV25-1 and TRBJ2-3, with D possibly being TRBD1 (5 bases). Trimming took off 7 bases at V and 1 base at J, with 9 bases between the two ends. Germline-derived CDR1 and CDR2 are MGHDK and SYGVNS. The CDR3 sequence is 13 residues long.

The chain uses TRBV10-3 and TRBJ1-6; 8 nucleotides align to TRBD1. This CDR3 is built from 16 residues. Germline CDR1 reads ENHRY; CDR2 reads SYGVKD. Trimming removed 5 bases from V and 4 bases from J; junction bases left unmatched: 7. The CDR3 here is CAISSPDREYNSPLHF. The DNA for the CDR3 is TGTGCCATCAGTAGCCCGGACAGGGAGTATAATTCACCCCTCCACTTT.

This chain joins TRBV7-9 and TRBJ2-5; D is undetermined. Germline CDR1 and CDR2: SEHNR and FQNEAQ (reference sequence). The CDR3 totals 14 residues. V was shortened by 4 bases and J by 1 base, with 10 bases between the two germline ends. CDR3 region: CASSSDIIQETQYF. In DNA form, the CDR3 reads TGTGCCAGCAGCTCCGACATAATCCAAGAGACCCAGTACTTC.

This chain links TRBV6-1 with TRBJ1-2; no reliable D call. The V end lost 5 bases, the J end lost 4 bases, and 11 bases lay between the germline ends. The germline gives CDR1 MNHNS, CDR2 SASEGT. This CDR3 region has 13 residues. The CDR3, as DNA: TGTGCCAGCAGTCTTATAACGGTCTATGGCTACACCTTC. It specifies CASSLITVYGYTF.

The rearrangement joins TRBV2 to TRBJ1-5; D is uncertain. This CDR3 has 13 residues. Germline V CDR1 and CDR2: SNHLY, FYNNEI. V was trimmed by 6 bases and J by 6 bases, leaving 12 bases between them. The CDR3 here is CASRELSGQPQHF. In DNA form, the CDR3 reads TGTGCCAGCAGGGAGCTATCTGGTCAGCCCCAGCATTTT.

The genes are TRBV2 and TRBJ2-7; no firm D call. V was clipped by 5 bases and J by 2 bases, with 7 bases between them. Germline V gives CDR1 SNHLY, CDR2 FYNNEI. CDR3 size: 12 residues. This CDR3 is CASSSEPYEQYF. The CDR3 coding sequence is TGTGCCAGCAGTTCGGAGCCCTACGAGCAGTACTTC.

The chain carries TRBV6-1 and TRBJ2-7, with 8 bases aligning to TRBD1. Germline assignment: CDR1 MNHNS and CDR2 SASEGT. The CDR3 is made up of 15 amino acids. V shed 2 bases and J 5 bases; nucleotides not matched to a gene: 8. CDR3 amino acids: CASSEPGGSLNEQYF. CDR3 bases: TGTGCCAGCAGTGAACCAGGGGGCTCGCTTAACGAGCAGTACTTC.

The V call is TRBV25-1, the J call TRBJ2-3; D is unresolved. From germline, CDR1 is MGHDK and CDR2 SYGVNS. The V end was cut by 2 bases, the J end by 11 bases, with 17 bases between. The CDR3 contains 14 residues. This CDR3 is CASSEPPDGLRQYF. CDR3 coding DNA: TGTGCCAGCAGTGAACCTCCGGACGGGCTGAGGCAGTATTTT.

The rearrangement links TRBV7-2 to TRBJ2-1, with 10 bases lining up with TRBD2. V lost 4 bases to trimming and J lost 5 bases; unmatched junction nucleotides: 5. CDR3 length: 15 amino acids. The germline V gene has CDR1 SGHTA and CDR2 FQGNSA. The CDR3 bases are TGTGCCAGCAGCTCATGGACTAGCGGAGACAATGAGCAGTTCTTC. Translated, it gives CASSSWTSGDNEQFF.

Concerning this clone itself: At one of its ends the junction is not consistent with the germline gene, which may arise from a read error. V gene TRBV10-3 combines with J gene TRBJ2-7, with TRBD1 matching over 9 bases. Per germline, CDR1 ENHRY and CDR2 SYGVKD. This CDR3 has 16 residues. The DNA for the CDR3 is TGTGCCAGCAGTTACTCTTCCGGGACAGGGCTCCACGAGCAGTACTTC. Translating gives CASSYSSGTGLHEQYF.

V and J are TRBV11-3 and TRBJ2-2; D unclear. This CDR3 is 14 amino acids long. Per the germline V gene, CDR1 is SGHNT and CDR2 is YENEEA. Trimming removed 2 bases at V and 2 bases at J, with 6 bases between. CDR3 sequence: CASSLSRNTGELFF. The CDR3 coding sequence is TGTGCCAGCAGCTTATCCCGAAACACCGGGGAGCTGTTTTTT.

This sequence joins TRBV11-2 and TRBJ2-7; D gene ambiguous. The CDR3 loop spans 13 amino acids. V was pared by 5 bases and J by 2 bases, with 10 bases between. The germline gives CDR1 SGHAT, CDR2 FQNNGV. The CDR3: CASSAGWAYEQYF. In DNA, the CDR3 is TGTGCCAGCAGCGCCGGATGGGCCTACGAGCAGTACTTC.

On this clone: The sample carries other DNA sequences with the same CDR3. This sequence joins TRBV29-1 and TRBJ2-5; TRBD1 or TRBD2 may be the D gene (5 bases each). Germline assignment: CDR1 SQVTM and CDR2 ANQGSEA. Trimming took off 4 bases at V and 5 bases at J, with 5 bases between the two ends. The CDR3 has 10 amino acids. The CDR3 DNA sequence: TGCAGCGTTGGGGGGGAGACCCAGTACTTC. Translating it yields CSVGGETQYF.

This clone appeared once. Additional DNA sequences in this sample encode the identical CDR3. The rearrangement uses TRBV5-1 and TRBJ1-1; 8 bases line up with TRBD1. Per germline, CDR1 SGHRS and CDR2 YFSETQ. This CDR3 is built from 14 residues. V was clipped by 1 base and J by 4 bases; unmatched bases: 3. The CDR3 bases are TGCGCCAGCAGCTTGACAGGGGGAAGCACTGAAGCTTTCTTT. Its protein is CASSLTGGSTEAFF.

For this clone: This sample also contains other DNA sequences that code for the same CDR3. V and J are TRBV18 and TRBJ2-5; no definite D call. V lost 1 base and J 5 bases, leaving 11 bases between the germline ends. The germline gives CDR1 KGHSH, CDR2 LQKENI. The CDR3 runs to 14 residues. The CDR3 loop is CASSPREGRETQYF. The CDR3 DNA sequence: TGTGCCAGCTCACCACGGGAAGGAAGGGAGACCCAGTACTTC. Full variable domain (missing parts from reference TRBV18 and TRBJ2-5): NAGVMQNPRHLVRRRGQEARLRCSPMKGHSHVYWYRQLPEEGLKFMVYLQKENIIDESGMPKERFSAEFPKEGPSILRIQQVVRGDSAAYFCASSPREGRETQYFGPGTRLLVL.

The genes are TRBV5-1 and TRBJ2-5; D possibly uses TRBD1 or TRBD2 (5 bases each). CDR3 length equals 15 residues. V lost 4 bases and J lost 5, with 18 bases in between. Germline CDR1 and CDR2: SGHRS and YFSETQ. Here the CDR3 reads CASSPQPGLRETQYF. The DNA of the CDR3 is TGCGCCAGCAGCCCGCAACCGGGGCTCCGGGAGACCCAGTACTTC. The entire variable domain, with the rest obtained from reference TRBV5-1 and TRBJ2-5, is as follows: KAGVTQTPRYLIKTRGQQVTLSCSPISGHRSVSWYQQTPGQGLQFLFEYFSETQRNKGNFPGRFSGRQFSNSRSEMNVSTLELGDSALYLCASSPQPGLRETQYFGPGTRLLVL.

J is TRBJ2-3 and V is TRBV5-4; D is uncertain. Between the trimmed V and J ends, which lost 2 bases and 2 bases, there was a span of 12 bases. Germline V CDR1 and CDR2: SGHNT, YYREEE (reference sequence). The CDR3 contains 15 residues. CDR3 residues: CASSFPYTDTDTQYF. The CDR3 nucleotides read TGTGCCAGCAGCTTTCCATACACCGACACAGATACGCAGTATTTT.

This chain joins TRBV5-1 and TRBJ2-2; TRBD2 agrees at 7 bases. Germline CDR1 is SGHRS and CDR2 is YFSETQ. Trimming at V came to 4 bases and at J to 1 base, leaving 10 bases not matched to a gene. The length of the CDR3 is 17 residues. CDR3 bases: TGCGCCAGCAGCCCCAGACCGGGAGGTGTGAACACCGGGGAGCTGTTTTTT. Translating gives CASSPRPGGVNTGELFF.

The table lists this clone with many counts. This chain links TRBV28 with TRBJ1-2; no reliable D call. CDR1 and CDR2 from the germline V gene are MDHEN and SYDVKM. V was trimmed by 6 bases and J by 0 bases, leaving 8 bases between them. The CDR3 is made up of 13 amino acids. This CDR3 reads CASRPTANYGYTF. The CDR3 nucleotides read TGTGCCAGCAGACCGACGGCTAACTATGGCTACACCTTC.